Presented here are 20 T cell receptor beta chains from one specimen sequenced in a study of blood T cell repertoires in COVID-19. Here immunoSEQ multiplex PCR was the method, and the copy in TCRdb shows in-frame clones only, minus some. The table lists approximately 100,000 clones, 85% of them singletons. Sequencing was performed on peripheral blood. Receptor source: a woman aged 65 to 85 with active or convalescent COVID-19.

This clone was counted a few times. The chain carries TRBV7-2 and TRBJ1-1; D possibly corresponds to TRBD1 (6 bases). Trimming shortened V by 1 base and J by 4 bases, and 13 bases separated the two germline ends. The CDR3 spans 15 residues. The V gene's germline CDR1 is SGHTA and CDR2 FQGNSA. In DNA, the CDR3 is TGTGCCAGCAGCTTAGAAGTGGGGGCGGGCACTGAAGCTTTCTTT. Translation gives CASSLEVGAGTEAFF.

The V and J genes are TRBV5-5 and TRBJ1-5; no clear D gene. This CDR3 has 15 amino acids. Trimming removed 2 bases at V and 2 bases at J, with 11 bases between. Per germline, CDR1 SGHKS and CDR2 YYEKEE (reference sequence). The CDR3 nucleotides read TGTGCCAGCAGCTTTGACGGGTCTCGCAATCAGCCCCAGCATTTT. The encoded protein is CASSFDGSRNQPQHF.

The chain uses TRBV7-8 and TRBJ1-2, with 9 bases identical to TRBD1. The CDR3 loop spans 15 amino acids. V shed 4 bases, J shed 6 bases, and the junction held 9 bases outside the gene matches. CDR1 SGHVS and CDR2 FQNEAQ come from the germline V gene. CDR3 sequence (DNA): TGTGCCAGCAGCTATGCCGGGACAGGGAATAATGGCTACACCTTC. This sequence encodes CASSYAGTGNNGYTF.

The chain joins TRBV7-2 to TRBJ1-4, with D uncertain. This CDR3 region has 14 residues. Germline values: CDR1 SGHTA, CDR2 FQGNSA. Trimming removed 5 bases at V and 3 bases at J, with 10 bases between. CDR3 residues: CASSDTVSNEKLFF. In nucleotides, the CDR3 is TGTGCCAGCAGCGACACGGTATCTAATGAAAAACTGTTTTTT.

The chain employs TRBV4-3 and TRBJ2-6; maybe TRBD2 (7 bases). Germline assignment: CDR1 LGHNA and CDR2 YSLEER. CDR3 size: 18 residues. Deletions cut 0 bases from V and 8 bases from J, with 20 bases between. The CDR3 DNA reads TGCGCCAGCAGCCAAGAGTGGGGGGGCCCCCCTGAAACCAACGTCCTGACTTTC. Translated, it gives CASSQEWGGPPETNVLTF.

The chain recombines TRBV5-1 with TRBJ2-3; D is possibly TRBD2 (6 bases). V lost 0 bases to trimming and J lost 3 bases, with 8 bases between them. This CDR3 spans 14 amino acids. Germline CDR1 is SGHRS and CDR2 is YFSETQ. The CDR3, as DNA: TGCGCCAGCAGCTTGGGGGGACTTACAGATACGCAGTATTTT. Protein product: CASSLGGLTDTQYF.

This rearrangement joins TRBV14 to TRBJ2-2, with D perhaps matching TRBD1 (5 bases). V lost 0 bases, J lost 15 bases, and 14 bases lay in between. Germline lookup yields CDR1 SGHDN and CDR2 FVKESK. CDR3 size: 13 residues. CDR3: CASSQEGAGKVFF. The CDR3, as DNA: TGTGCCAGCAGCCAAGAAGGGGCAGGGAAGGTGTTTTTT.

The CDR3 coding sequence is TGTGCCAGCAGCTTTTGGCGGGGGGGAGGCGCAGATACGCAGTATTTT. Its protein is CASSFWRGGGADTQYF. The chain joins TRBV7-2 to TRBJ2-3, with 9 bases that match TRBD2. This CDR3 region has 16 residues. J gave up 4 bases and V 3 bases, and 8 bases lay outside the gene matches. Germline values: CDR1 SGHTA, CDR2 FQGNSA.

This clone was counted a single time. This sequence joins TRBV10-2 and TRBJ1-3; TRBD1 matches 9 bases. The CDR3 loop spans 15 amino acids. Germline trimming cut 6 bases from V and 4 bases from J; bases unmatched to any gene: 7. CDR1 WSHSY and CDR2 SAAADI come from the germline V gene. DNA of the CDR3: TGCGCCAGCAGGGGCGGGACAGGGCGCGGAAACACCATATATTTT. This translates into CASRGGTGRGNTIYF.

This chain links TRBV18 with TRBJ2-5, with 13 bases identical to TRBD2. Germline V CDR1 and CDR2: KGHSH, LQKENI. The CDR3 sequence is 16 residues long. V lost 2 bases and J lost 0; bases outside the gene matches: 0. CDR3 in amino acids: CASSPGLAGDQETQYF. The CDR3 coding sequence is TGTGCCAGCTCACCAGGACTAGCGGGGGACCAAGAGACCCAGTACTTC.

The table lists this clone with a few counts. V and J are TRBV6-1 and TRBJ2-3; maybe TRBD2 (6 bases). Trimming removed 1 base from V and 5 bases from J, with 10 bases in between. Germline loops: CDR1 MNHNS, CDR2 SASEGT. The CDR3 consists of 14 residues. This CDR3 is CASSEGGTLDTQYF. CDR3 bases: TGTGCCAGCAGTGAAGGCGGGACCCTAGATACGCAGTATTTT.

The chain carries TRBV3-1 (or the pseudogene TRBV3-2) and TRBJ1-2; D is ambiguous. CDR3 length equals 15 residues. With 1 base removed from V and 5 bases from J, the gap between germline ends came to 14 bases. Germline loops: CDR1 LGHDT, CDR2 YNNKEL (reference sequence). CDR3 bases: TGTGCCAGCAGCCAAGCCACCCAGAAAAATTATGGCTACACCTTC. It yields the protein CASSQATQKNYGYTF.

The chain uses TRBV24-1 and TRBJ2-3; D gene unclear. Deletions cut 4 bases from V and 4 bases from J, with 5 bases between. The CDR3 length is 12 residues. Germline CDR1 is KGHDR and CDR2 is SFDVKD. CDR3 region: CATSDPSDTQYF. The CDR3 nucleotides read TGTGCCACCAGTGACCCGTCAGATACGCAGTATTTT.

The chain employs TRBV15 and TRBJ2-3; tentatively, D is TRBD1 (7 bases). CDR1 and CDR2 (germline): LNHNV, YYDKDF (reference sequence). The CDR3 length is 14 residues. The ends were cut back, 3 bases at V and 5 bases at J, with 12 bases in the middle. CDR3 in amino acids: CATSSRQGGDTQYF. The CDR3 DNA sequence: TGTGCCACCAGCAGCCGACAGGGAGGAGATACGCAGTATTTT.

The V gene is TRBV28, the J gene TRBJ1-6; D might be TRBD1 (6 bases). CDR1 MDHEN and CDR2 SYDVKM come from the germline V gene. The V end was cut by 3 bases, the J end by 6 bases, with 15 bases between. The CDR3 has 16 residues. In nucleotides, the CDR3 is TGTGCCAGCAGTTTGAAACAGGGATCGGGTAATTCACCCCTCCACTTT. It codes for CASSLKQGSGNSPLHF.

The V and J genes are TRBV4-3 and TRBJ2-3; 8 bases fit TRBD2. The CDR3 has 16 residues. The V segment lost 1 base and the J segment 0 bases; nucleotides outside the gene matches: 3. Germline V lookup: CDR1 LGHNA, CDR2 YSLEER. CDR3 region: CASSQGGGRSTDTQYF. DNA for the CDR3: TGCGCCAGCAGCCAAGGCGGGGGGCGTAGCACAGATACGCAGTATTTT.

The rearrangement links TRBV7-9 to TRBJ2-6, with 8 bases fitting TRBD2. V gave up 5 bases and J gave up 0 bases; unmatched junction bases: 6. CDR3 length: 17 residues. Germline V gene lookup returns CDR1 SEHNR and CDR2 FQNEAQ (reference sequence). CDR3 sequence reads: CASSPAGGPSGANVLTF. The DNA for the CDR3 is TGTGCCAGCAGCCCTGCGGGGGGACCCTCTGGGGCCAACGTCCTGACTTTC.

V gene TRBV2 combines with J gene TRBJ1-1, with TRBD1 matching over 7 bases. Trimming cost V 8 bases and J 1 base; bases outside gene matches: 7. The V gene's germline CDR1 is SNHLY and CDR2 FYNNEI. The CDR3 covers 14 residues. CDR3 in amino acids: CASLGGISNTEAFF. The CDR3 nucleotides are TGTGCCAGCCTAGGGGGCATCTCGAACACTGAAGCTTTCTTT.

This clone has only a few counts. The chain recombines TRBV30 with TRBJ1-4; D not certain. Between the trimmed V and J ends, which lost 1 base and 0 bases, there was a span of 12 bases. Germline CDR1 and CDR2: GTSNPN and SVGIG (reference sequence). This CDR3 spans 16 amino acids. DNA of the CDR3: TGTGCCTGGAGTGAAAGCGGGGTTTCAACTAATGAAAAACTGTTTTTT. It codes for CAWSESGVSTNEKLFF.

The chain carries TRBV3-1 (or the pseudogene TRBV3-2) and TRBJ2-3, with 10 bases matching TRBD2. The CDR3 runs 15 residues. Germline-derived CDR1 and CDR2 are LGHDT and YNNKEL (reference sequence). Trimming took 4 bases from V and 0 from J; bases not matched to a gene: 1. Here the CDR3 reads CASSLLAGSTDTQYF. Here the CDR3 DNA reads TGTGCCAGCAGCCTACTAGCGGGGAGCACAGATACGCAGTATTTT.